These T cell receptor beta chains were read from a single sample in a study of lymphopenia after photon versus proton radiotherapy. Generated by immunoSEQ multiplex PCR, the TCRdb table keeps only in-frame clones and is missing some. The data show 37,000 or so clones, under 90% seen once. The starting material was peripheral blood, obtained from a patient treated with photon-based radiotherapy. The receptors originated from a middle-aged man with gastric cancer. Both conserved end residues are part of each CDR3. The D gene is left open where the match is weak. Not all rows give a size; the values are once, few, many and, for expanded clones, a class.

length,J,size,V,D,CDR3,DNA
14,TRBJ1-1,.,TRBV29-1,.,CSGLQGTGRPEAFF,TGCAGCGGATTACAGGGCACCGGGAGGCCTGAAGCTTTCTTT
15,TRBJ2-1,.,TRBV9,TRBD1,CASSVDGGQGLEQFF,TGTGCCAGCAGCGTAGATGGAGGACAGGGCCTGGAGCAGTTCTTC
15,TRBJ1-2,.,TRBV4-2,.,CASSPADATNYGYTF,TGTGCCAGCAGCCCGGCAGACGCGACTAACTATGGCTACACCTTC
16,TRBJ1-2,once,TRBV4-3,TRBD1,CASSQVGQGANYGYTF,TGCGCCAGCAGCCAAGTTGGACAGGGGGCGAACTATGGCTACACCTTC
15,TRBJ2-7,.,TRBV28,.,CASSSYTEFNYEQYF,TGTGCCAGCAGTTCCTATACAGAGTTCAACTACGAGCAGTACTTC
18,TRBJ2-7,few,TRBV6-1,TRBD1,CASSEAYRDRETGKEQYF,TGTGCCAGCAGTGAAGCCTACCGGGACAGGGAGACAGGTAAGGAGCAGTACTTC
17,TRBJ2-7,.,TRBV30,TRBD2,CAWSAGLARLAFYEQYF,TGTGCCTGGAGTGCCGGACTAGCGAGATTAGCCTTCTACGAGCAGTACTTC
16,TRBJ2-7,.,TRBV19,TRBD1,CASSTPRTGTDYEQYF,TGTGCCAGTAGTACGCCCCGGACAGGAACCGACTACGAGCAGTACTTC
15,TRBJ1-2,.,TRBV2,TRBD1,CASSLQGLSNYGYTF,TGTGCCAGCTCCTTACAGGGGCTTTCGAACTATGGCTACACCTTC
17,TRBJ2-3,.,TRBV19,.,CASSIGGPNKGTDTQYF,TGTGCCAGTAGTATAGGGGGCCCTAACAAAGGCACAGATACGCAGTATTTT
15,TRBJ1-1,.,TRBV5-1,.,CASSPRGPRDTEAFF,TGTGCCAGCAGCCCCCGGGGCCCCAGGGACACTGAAGCTTTCTTT
15,TRBJ1-1,.,TRBV5-6,.,CASSPTPGRQTEAFF,TGTGCCAGCAGCCCGACCCCGGGACGCCAAACTGAAGCTTTCTTT
13,TRBJ2-1,.,TRBV6-1,TRBD1,CASSSTGVNEQFF,TGTGCCAGCAGCTCGACAGGGGTCAATGAGCAGTTCTTC
14,TRBJ1-1,.,TRBV7-3,.,CASRETGTYTEAFF,TGTGCCAGCAGAGAAACAGGGACGTACACTGAAGCTTTCTTT
13,TRBJ1-6,.,TRBV29-1,TRBD1,CSVGGQHNSPLHF,TGCAGCGTTGGGGGACAGCACAATTCACCCCTCCACTTT
17,TRBJ2-3,.,TRBV7-8,TRBD1,CASSSGTGLLSTDTQYF,TGTGCCAGCAGCTCCGGGACAGGCCTACTTAGCACAGATACGCAGTATTTT
15,TRBJ2-1,.,TRBV6-5,.,CASSYGQVGYNEQFF,TGTGCCAGCAGTTACGGCCAGGTCGGCTACAATGAGCAGTTCTTC
15,TRBJ2-3,few,TRBV11-2,.,CASSLLRGGADTQYF,TGTGCCAGCAGCCTTCTCAGGGGTGGTGCAGATACGCAGTATTTT
15,TRBJ2-5,.,TRBV27,.,CASSPDLGDQETQYF,TGTGCCAGCAGTCCCGACCTAGGGGACCAAGAGACCCAGTACTTC
15,TRBJ2-7,.,TRBV5-1,TRBD2,CASSLAPAGAYEQYF,TGCGCCAGCAGCTTGGCCCCAGCGGGGGCCTACGAGCAGTACTTC
15,TRBJ2-7,.,TRBV28,.,CASSPGGTAFYEQYF,TGTGCCAGCAGTCCAGGGGGGACAGCTTTCTACGAGCAGTACTTC
14,TRBJ1-2,.,TRBV5-4,.,CASSLAGVEAGYTF,TGTGCCAGCAGCTTGGCGGGGGTGGAGGCTGGCTACACCTTC
14,TRBJ2-5,.,TRBV5-1,.,CASSLAVGAETQYF,TGCGCCAGCAGCTTGGCCGTGGGGGCAGAGACCCAGTACTTC
14,TRBJ2-1,.,TRBV28,TRBD2,CASRLDTSGGLGFF,TGTGCCAGCAGACTGGATACTAGCGGGGGCCTGGGGTTCTTC
12,TRBJ2-1,.,TRBV5-6,.,CASSFDPHEQFF,TGTGCCAGCAGCTTCGACCCCCATGAGCAGTTCTTC
17,TRBJ2-1,.,TRBV5-5,.,CASSLAGQRVNYNEQFF,TGTGCCAGCAGCTTGGCCGGCCAGCGGGTTAACTACAATGAGCAGTTCTTC
14,TRBJ2-7,.,TRBV5-6,.,CASSLGGDSYEQYF,TGTGCCAGCAGCTTGGGAGGGGATTCCTACGAGCAGTACTTC
13,TRBJ2-1,.,TRBV2,.,CASSEGTVNEQFF,TGTGCCAGCAGTGAAGGTACGGTCAATGAGCAGTTCTTC
13,TRBJ2-7,.,TRBV15,.,CATSRDSGYEQYF,TGTGCCACCAGCAGGGACTCAGGCTACGAGCAGTACTTC
14,TRBJ2-3,.,TRBV11-2,.,CASSLSPGQHTQYF,TGTGCCAGCAGCTTATCCCCGGGGCAACACACGCAGTATTTT
13,TRBJ2-5,.,TRBV27,TRBD1,CASSPGQLETQYF,TGTGCCAGCAGTCCGGGACAGCTGGAGACCCAGTACTTC
14,TRBJ1-1,.,TRBV7-2,.,CASSPGLVNTEAFF,TGTGCCAGCAGCCCGGGCCTTGTGAACACTGAAGCTTTCTTT
14,TRBJ2-2,.,TRBV5-1,.,CASNGQGGAGELFF,TGCGCCAGCAACGGGCAGGGGGGAGCCGGGGAGCTGTTTTTT
16,TRBJ2-3,.,TRBV6-4,TRBD2,CASSDSRIAGTDTQYF,TGTGCCAGCAGTGACTCCAGAATAGCGGGTACAGATACGCAGTATTTT
18,TRBJ2-7,.,TRBV27,.,CASSLSPDFVNPSYEQYF,TGTGCCAGCAGTTTATCGCCCGATTTTGTAAACCCCTCCTACGAGCAGTACTTC
16,TRBJ2-7,.,TRBV4-1,TRBD2,CASSQERLAGGNEQYF,TGCGCCAGCAGCCAAGAGAGACTAGCGGGTGGAAACGAGCAGTACTTC
16,TRBJ2-6,.,TRBV27,.,CASSPYRPSGANVLTF,TGTGCCAGCAGTCCCTACAGACCCTCTGGGGCCAACGTCCTGACTTTC
12,TRBJ2-1,once,TRBV5-1,.,CASADSYNEQFF,TGCGCCAGCGCGGACTCCTACAATGAGCAGTTCTTC
14,TRBJ2-7,.,TRBV5-6,TRBD1,CASSRRTGGYEQYF,TGTGCCAGCAGCCGCCGGACAGGGGGCTACGAGCAGTACTTC
15,TRBJ2-1,.,TRBV28,.,CASTLTGFIVNEQFF,TGTGCCAGCACCCTGACCGGTTTTATTGTTAATGAGCAGTTCTTC
14,TRBJ2-1,.,TRBV27,.,CASSLGGLYNEQFF,TGTGCCAGCAGTTTAGGAGGACTATACAATGAGCAGTTCTTC
12,TRBJ2-7,.,TRBV2,.,CASRTDFGEQYF,TGTGCCAGTAGAACGGATTTCGGCGAGCAGTACTTC
15,TRBJ1-4,.,TRBV18,.,CASSPLGALGEKLFF,TGTGCCAGCTCACCATTGGGGGCGCTGGGTGAAAAACTGTTTTTT
15,TRBJ2-3,.,TRBV5-1,.,CASSLASGDADTQYF,TGCGCCAGCAGCTTGGCTTCAGGGGACGCAGATACGCAGTATTTT
17,TRBJ2-5,.,TRBV7-2,TRBD2,CASSLPFRREGEETQYF,TGTGCCAGCAGCTTACCCTTTCGGCGGGAGGGCGAAGAGACCCAGTACTTC
13,TRBJ1-5,.,TRBV29-1,.,CSVAQGSNQPQHF,TGCAGCGTTGCGCAGGGAAGCAATCAGCCCCAGCATTTT
12,TRBJ1-5,.,TRBV6-5,.,CASSQGNQPQHF,TGTGCCAGCAGTCAGGGCAATCAGCCCCAGCATTTT
12,TRBJ1-1,.,TRBV18,.,CASSNQGDEAFF,TGTGCCAGCTCGAACCAAGGGGACGAAGCTTTCTTT
17,TRBJ2-1,.,TRBV28,TRBD2,CASSPLAGGPLYNEQFF,TGTGCCAGCAGTCCGCTAGCGGGAGGGCCTTTATACAATGAGCAGTTCTTC